Presented here are 21 T cell receptor beta chains from one specimen sequenced in a study of T cell responses to AZD1222 COVID-19 vaccine. Sequencing used immunoSEQ multiplex PCR; TCRdb keeps in-frame clones, though not all of them. Of just under 85,000 clones detected, around 85% appear once; the ten largest clones hold roughly 7.5%. The material was peripheral blood, obtained on day 0 of AZD1222 vaccination. These receptors were obtained from an adult in good health.

The chain links TRBV19 to TRBJ1-1; maybe TRBD1 (5 bases). CDR3 length: 14 residues. Per the germline V gene, CDR1 is LNHDA and CDR2 is SQIVND (reference sequence). V gave up 10 bases and J gave up 3 bases, with 18 bases separating them. CDR3 DNA: TGTGCCACCAGGGTACGTGGATTCGACACTGAAGCTTTCTTT. Translation: CATRVRGFDTEAFF.

The chain joins TRBV11-2 to TRBJ1-4; possibly TRBD1 for D (5 bases). V was shortened by 5 bases and J by 8 bases, with 12 bases between the two germline ends. The CDR3 has 13 amino acids. From germline, CDR1 is SGHAT and CDR2 FQNNGV. The CDR3 coding sequence is TGTGCCAGCAGCCCGGGACGCAGGGAAAAACTGTTTTTT. This gives the protein CASSPGRREKLFF.

V usage is TRBV3-1 (or the pseudogene TRBV3-2) and J usage is TRBJ1-4; D unresolved. Trimming took 2 bases from V and 7 from J, leaving 11 bases between them. The CDR3 totals 14 residues. Germline CDR1 is LGHDT and CDR2 is YNNKEL (reference sequence). For the CDR3, the DNA is TGTGCCAGCAGCCAAAGTTGGTCTAGTGAAAAACTGTTTTTT. This gives the protein CASSQSWSSEKLFF.

The chain employs TRBV27 and TRBJ2-7; 7 nucleotides line up with TRBD2. The CDR3 runs 13 residues. Per the germline V gene, CDR1 is MNHEY and CDR2 is SMNVEV (reference sequence). Unmatched junction bases numbered 1, after V lost 4 bases and J lost 1 base. CDR3 in amino acids: CASSSGLSYEQYF. CDR3 in DNA: TGTGCCAGCAGTTCGGGACTATCCTACGAGCAGTACTTC.

In regard to this clone: The sample has other DNA sequences that encode this CDR3 too. CDR3 sequence (DNA): TGTGCCAGCAGTCCCGGGACAGGGTACGAGCAGTACTTC. This translates into CASSPGTGYEQYF. This rearrangement joins TRBV28 to TRBJ2-7; 9 bases are shared with TRBD1. The CDR3 is 13 residues long. CDR1 is MDHEN and CDR2 is SYDVKM in the germline V gene. V lost 5 bases and J lost 4; bases outside the gene matches: 3.

By share of the sample, this clone is medium-sized. This chain joins TRBV6-2 or TRBV6-3 and TRBJ2-7; 8 nucleotides agree with TRBD2. The CDR3 runs 15 residues. With 5 bases clipped from V and 4 bases from J, the junction kept 10 bases outside the gene matches. CDR1 is MNHEY, CDR2 SVGEGT, per germline. The CDR3 is CASSPLLAESYEQYF. CDR3 bases: TGTGCCAGCAGTCCGCTACTAGCGGAATCTTACGAGCAGTACTTC.

CDR3 protein: CASSLGVGTGEAQPQHF. The CDR3 nucleotides read TGTGCCAGCAGCTTAGGTGTCGGGACAGGGGAGGCTCAGCCCCAGCATTTT. This rearrangement joins TRBV7-9 to TRBJ1-5; 10 nucleotides match TRBD1. The CDR3 loop spans 17 amino acids. Trimming took 1 base from V and 6 from J; bases not matched to a gene: 9. The germline CDR1 and CDR2 sequences are SEHNR and FQNEAQ (reference sequence).

Details on this clone: Relative to the germline gene, one junction end is altered; a read error may explain this. This rearrangement joins TRBV7-7 to TRBJ2-7; D is possibly TRBD1 (6 bases). Per the germline V gene, CDR1 is SSHAT and CDR2 is FNYEAQ (reference sequence). The CDR3 has 15 amino acids. CDR3 bases: TGTGCTAGCAGCTTTAAACAGGGACCCTTATACGAGCAGTACTTC. It translates to CASSFKQGPLYEQYF.

This chain joins TRBV28 and TRBJ1-3, with 9 nucleotides matching TRBD1. V trimming: 7 bases; J trimming: 1 base; junction bases outside the gene matches: 8. Germline V gene data show CDR1 as MDHEN and CDR2 as SYDVKM. This CDR3 has 16 amino acids. CDR3: CASTLGGQGSGNTIYF. For the CDR3, the DNA is TGTGCCAGCACCCTGGGGGGACAGGGATCTGGAAACACCATATATTTT.

This clone was seen a few times. This sequence joins TRBV13 and TRBJ1-5, with TRBD1 as a possible D gene (6 bases). The germline V gene has CDR1 PRHDT and CDR2 FYEKMQ (reference sequence). V lost 0 bases, J lost 2 bases, and 8 bases lay in between. CDR3 size: 15 residues. The CDR3: CASSLGGGRNQPQHF. The DNA for the CDR3 is TGTGCCAGCAGCTTAGGCGGGGGGCGCAATCAGCCCCAGCATTTT.

The gene calls are TRBV5-1 and TRBJ2-5; TRBD2 agrees at 12 bases. J lost 4 bases, V lost 0 bases, and 10 bases had no gene match. In germline, CDR1 is SGHRS, CDR2 YFSETQ. This CDR3 spans 18 amino acids. In DNA, the CDR3 is TGCGCCAGCAGCTTGGACCGACTAGCGGGAGTGTATTCAGAGACCCAGTACTTC. Its translation is CASSLDRLAGVYSETQYF.

This clone has only one observation. V gene TRBV5-1 combines with J gene TRBJ2-3; D remains unclear. V gave up 0 bases and J gave up 1 base, with 3 bases separating them. CDR3 length: 13 amino acids. The germline gives CDR1 SGHRS, CDR2 YFSETQ. The CDR3 loop is CASSLAGTDTQYF. Here the CDR3 DNA reads TGCGCCAGCAGCTTGGCCGGCACAGATACGCAGTATTTT.

The chain couples TRBV11-3 to TRBJ1-4; D remains unclear. Trimming left V 2 bases short and J 1 base short, with 8 bases between. The CDR3 totals 15 residues. Germline CDR1 reads SGHNT; CDR2 reads YENEEA. The CDR3 region is CASSLNAGTNEKLFF. The CDR3 region has the DNA TGTGCCAGCAGCTTAAATGCGGGAACTAATGAAAAACTGTTTTTT.

The rearrangement uses TRBV2 and TRBJ1-5; D not certain. Trimming stripped 2 bases from V and 2 bases from J, with 7 bases between. The CDR3 is made up of 14 amino acids. Germline V lookup: CDR1 SNHLY, CDR2 FYNNEI. The CDR3 region has the DNA TGTGCCAGCAGTGAATACGGCGGCAATCAGCCCCAGCATTTT. Encoded protein: CASSEYGGNQPQHF.

The genes are TRBV11-2 and TRBJ2-1, with TRBD2 as a possible D gene (6 bases). With 1 base removed from V and 0 bases from J, the gap between germline ends came to 10 bases. Germline assignment: CDR1 SGHAT and CDR2 FQNNGV. The CDR3 has 16 residues. The CDR3 loop is CASSLGFGSSYNEQFF. For the CDR3, the DNA is TGTGCCAGCAGCTTAGGGTTCGGGAGCTCCTACAATGAGCAGTTCTTC.

The table lists this clone with a few counts. The chain is built from TRBV24-1 and TRBJ2-1; TRBD2 matches 10 bases. In germline, CDR1 is KGHDR, CDR2 SFDVKD. Trimming cost V 1 base and J 8 bases; bases outside gene matches: 7. The CDR3 runs to 16 residues. CDR3: CATSDFDGTSVYEQFF. DNA for the CDR3: TGTGCCACCAGTGATTTTGATGGGACTAGCGTATATGAGCAGTTCTTC.

The rearrangement joins TRBV6-5 to TRBJ2-3, with 11 bases matching TRBD2. There are 15 residues in the CDR3. Germline-derived CDR1 and CDR2 are MNHEY and SVGAGI. V dropped 6 bases and J dropped 2; count of bases not matched to a gene: 4. CDR3 in amino acids: CASSTGLAVTDTQYF. CDR3 sequence (DNA): TGTGCCAGCAGCACGGGACTAGCGGTCACAGATACGCAGTATTTT.

The chain joins TRBV9 to TRBJ1-1; no clear D. CDR1 and CDR2 (germline): SGDLS, YYNGEE. This CDR3 region has 14 residues. V shed 0 bases and J shed 5 bases, with 11 bases lying between them. The CDR3 DNA is TGTGCCAGCAGCGTAGCTCTCTCGAAGACTGAAGCTTTCTTT. Its protein product is CASSVALSKTEAFF.

V gene TRBV5-1 combines with J gene TRBJ1-2, with 7 nucleotides matching TRBD1. The CDR3 is 14 amino acids. The junction had 2 bases not matched to a gene; V was cut back by 0 bases and J by 3 bases. The germline CDR1 and CDR2 sequences are SGHRS and YFSETQ. CDR3 DNA: TGCGCCAGCAGCTTGGGAGACAGGGACTATGGCTACACCTTC. It translates to CASSLGDRDYGYTF.

The rearrangement joins TRBV15 to TRBJ1-1; maybe TRBD1 (6 bases). The CDR3 length is 15 residues. The germline gives CDR1 LNHNV, CDR2 YYDKDF (reference sequence). Trimming took 5 bases from V and 2 from J, leaving 15 bases between them. The CDR3 here is CATSVNPRGNTEAFF. In DNA, the CDR3 is TGTGCCACCAGCGTAAACCCCAGGGGTAACACTGAAGCTTTCTTT.

V is TRBV7-3 and J is TRBJ2-5; 12 nucleotides line up with TRBD1. The length of the CDR3 is 17 residues. Germline V gene data show CDR1 as SGHTA and CDR2 as FQGTGA. V was pared by 4 bases and J by 5 bases, with 11 bases of the junction left unmatched. DNA of the CDR3: TGTGCCAGCAGCTGGGGGATAGGGACAGGGGGCGCTGAGACCCAGTACTTC. The encoded protein is CASSWGIGTGGAETQYF.